Presented here are 7 T cell receptor beta chains from one specimen sequenced in a study of blood T cells in healthy people across ages. Together with a sample-barcoded 5' primer, a J-beta primer mix was included in a second PCR lasting about 6 to 11 cycles. TCRdb itself ran the 5' RACE reads through MiXCR, one entry per CDR3 protein. This table holds more than 650,000 distinct CDR3 sequences, 53% found once. Source material: blood. These receptors all stem from an elderly man in good health.

The rearrangement links TRBV7-9 to TRBJ2-7; 7 nucleotides agree with TRBD1. Germline V CDR1 and CDR2: SEHNR, FQNEAQ (reference sequence). The CDR3 covers 15 residues. Trimming took 5 bases from V and 3 from J; bases not matched to a gene: 10. The CDR3 bases are TGTGCCAGCAGCCGGGGACAGTCGCGAGTCTACGAGCAGTACTTC. It translates to CASSRGQSRVYEQYF.

This clonotype has ten or more counts. J is TRBJ2-7 and V is TRBV20-1, with 8 nucleotides matching TRBD2. This CDR3 region has 14 residues. Germline V gives CDR1 DFQATT, CDR2 SNEGSKA (reference sequence). J gave up 2 bases and V 3 bases, and 6 bases lay outside the gene matches. For the CDR3, the DNA is TGCAGTGCTAGCCCGGGACTAGTAACCTACGAGCAGTACTTC. Protein: CSASPGLVTYEQYF.

The V and J genes are TRBV20-1 and TRBJ2-4; 9 bases map to TRBD2. The J call is in doubt because the DNA end fits TRBJ2-7 better. Germline V CDR1 and CDR2: DFQATT, SNEGSKA (reference sequence). The CDR3 length is 15 residues. For the CDR3, the DNA is TGCAGTGCTAGTGCCCCTAGCGGGAACTTGGACGAGCAGTACTTC. Translating gives CSASAPSGNLDEQYF.

This clonotype was detected only once. This sequence joins TRBV20-1 and TRBJ2-2; 9 positions match TRBD2. The V gene end was trimmed by 0 bases and the J gene end by 5 bases; junction bases not matched to a gene: 10. Germline CDR1 is DFQATT and CDR2 is SNEGSKA (reference sequence). The CDR3 covers 17 residues. In nucleotides, the CDR3 is TGCAGTGCTAGAGATCAGACTAGCGGAGGCCTGACCGGGGAGCTGTTTTTT. As protein: CSARDQTSGGLTGELFF.

The chain carries TRBV7-2 and TRBJ2-5; D is unclear. The CDR3 is made up of 16 amino acids. Between the trimmed V and J ends, which lost 2 bases and 7 bases, there was a span of 20 bases. Germline V gene sequence: CDR1 SGHTA, CDR2 FQGNSA. CDR3 sequence (DNA): TGTGCCAGCAGCTTAAAGGAGACCTTCCCAAGATTGACCCAGTACTTC. It yields the protein CASSLKETFPRLTQYF.

This clonotype was picked up a small number of times. The J gene is TRBJ2-1, the V gene TRBV7-2; tentative D call: TRBD2 (6 bases). The CDR3 extends over 13 amino acids. V shed 2 bases and J shed 10 bases, with 12 bases lying between them. Germline CDR1 SGHTA, CDR2 FQGNSA. Here the CDR3 DNA reads TGTGCCAGCAGCTTACCGGATCGGGGGGAGCAGTTCTTC. It specifies CASSLPDRGEQFF.

The rearrangement links TRBV2 to TRBJ1-2, with 9 bases that match TRBD1. The V gene's germline CDR1 is SNHLY and CDR2 FYNNEI. This CDR3 comprises 13 residues. V gave up 9 bases and J gave up 0 bases; unmatched junction bases: 2. Here the CDR3 reads CARRTGANYGYTF. CDR3 coding DNA: TGTGCCAGACGGACAGGGGCTAACTATGGCTACACCTTC.